This paragraph covers one T cell receptor (beta chain) sequence. These data originate in a study of cytomegalovirus exposure and HLA in healthy donors. Profiling relied on immunoSEQ multiplex PCR, and the TCRdb table lists in-frame clones only, not all of them. The sample lists about 360,000 clones, 80% to 90% occurring once. Trimming took 0 bases from V and 5 from J; bases not matched to a gene: 10. The germline gives CDR1 SGHRS, CDR2 YFSETQ. The CDR3 totals 16 residues. The donors were part of the validation cohort of 100 to 150 subjects. That cohort was separate from the first cohort, which comprised 500 to 700 subjects.

The J gene is TRBJ2-7, the V gene TRBV5-1; 8 positions agree with TRBD1. The clonotype originates from a woman aged 18-29 years in good health and CMV-seronegative. Sequencing used PBMCs. The CDR3 spells CASSLVPTGGINEQYF. The CDR3 DNA follows: TGCGCCAGCAGCTTGGTCCCCACAGGGGGAATAAACGAGCAGTACTTC.